This entry lists 9 T cell receptor beta chains sequenced from one sample in a study of T cells in Graves' hyperthyroidism and ophthalmopathy. RNA transcripts gave rise to amplified TCR beta CDR3 regions. An initial round of RT-PCR targeting the TCR CDR3 relied on the HTBI primer set. From the multiplex PCR reads, TCRdb called clonotypes with MiXCR, one entry per CDR3 protein. The data contain 450,000 to 650,000 distinct CDR3 sequences, around 21% of them seen just once; the ten biggest clones take up less than 30%. The sample taken for sequencing was blood. The receptors shown here come from a man aged 18 to 29 with Graves' hyperthyroidism.

This clonotype turned up a few times. The chain couples TRBV30 to TRBJ2-2; 10 bases agree with TRBD2. Germline-derived CDR1 and CDR2 are GTSNPN and SVGIG (reference sequence). The CDR3 extends over 13 amino acids. Trimming cost V 3 bases and J 6 bases; bases outside gene matches: 1. CDR3 in DNA: TGTGCCTGGAGCGGGACTAGCGCCGGGGAGCTGTTTTTT. Translation gives CAWSGTSAGELFF.

This clonotype was seen many times. The chain couples TRBV6-2 or TRBV6-3 to TRBJ2-5; D might be TRBD1 or TRBD2, each matching 6 bases. The V end lost 5 bases, the J end lost 5 bases, and 18 bases lay between the germline ends. The CDR3 sequence is 15 residues long. Germline V CDR1 and CDR2: MNHEY, SVGEGT. The CDR3 protein is CASSVEGGKGETQYF. In DNA form, the CDR3 reads TGTGCCAGCAGTGTAGAAGGGGGGAAAGGGGAGACCCAGTACTTC.

The rearrangement joins TRBV4-1 to TRBJ2-7; TRBD1 or TRBD2 may be the D gene (6 bases each). There are 14 residues in the CDR3. Germline CDR1 is MGHRA and CDR2 is YSYEKL. Trimming pared 3 bases from V and 6 bases from J, leaving 15 bases between. CDR3 region: CASSHPRGAGEQYF. The DNA of the CDR3 is TGCGCCAGCAGCCACCCCAGGGGAGCGGGCGAGCAGTACTTC.

The table lists this clonotype with a count of one. This chain joins TRBV12-3 or TRBV12-4 and TRBJ2-7; 9 nucleotides line up with TRBD2. J gave up 2 bases and V 8 bases, and 7 bases lay outside the gene matches. This CDR3 region has 14 residues. The CDR3 DNA follows: TGTGCCAGCTCCCGCCCTAGCGGGACCTACGAGCAGTACTTC. Amino acids: CASSRPSGTYEQYF.

This clonotype was seen repeatedly, ten times or more. The gene calls are TRBV19 and TRBJ1-1; D gene unclear. Trimming shortened V by 3 bases and J by 1 base, and 12 bases separated the two germline ends. Germline CDR1 reads LNHDA; CDR2 reads SQIVND (reference sequence). CDR3 length: 15 amino acids. As DNA, the CDR3 is TGTGCCAGTAGTATCCGGGCAGCTTCGAACACTGAAGCTTTCTTT. Protein product: CASSIRAASNTEAFF.

This clonotype turned up a few times. The chain carries TRBV24-1 and TRBJ2-7, with D possibly being TRBD1 or TRBD2 (5 bases each). The CDR3 length is 15 residues. The ends were cut back, 5 bases at V and 2 bases at J, with 15 bases in the middle. Germline V CDR1 and CDR2: KGHDR, SFDVKD. The CDR3 sequence is CATSGAGTQTYEQYF. CDR3 in DNA: TGTGCCACCAGTGGGGCCGGGACCCAGACCTACGAGCAGTACTTC.

In this sample, this clonotype turned up many times. The missing conserved phenylalanine or tryptophan at the end of this CDR3 makes a read error likely. The rearrangement links TRBV6-1 to TRBJ1-1; TRBD1 agrees at 7 bases. From germline, CDR1 is MNHNS and CDR2 SASEGT. The CDR3 has 15 residues. After removal of 8 bases from V and 7 bases from J, the junction contained 16 bases not matched to a gene. CDR3 in amino acids: CASQMINQGVGEAFV. DNA for the CDR3: TGTGCCAGCCAGATGATCAATCAGGGGGTGGGTGAAGCTTTCGTT.

This clonotype was seen a few times. The genes are TRBV12-3 or TRBV12-4 and TRBJ1-3, with D maybe TRBD1 (5 bases). Trimming pared 5 bases from V and 4 bases from J, leaving 15 bases between. CDR3 length: 15 residues. The CDR3 DNA is TGTGCCAGCAGTGAGTCCGGGACTGGAGGAAACACCATATATTTT. Translated: CASSESGTGGNTIYF.

This chain uses TRBV6-2 or TRBV6-3 with TRBJ1-2; no clear D. The ends were cut back, 6 bases at V and 7 bases at J, with 21 bases in the middle. In germline, CDR1 is MNHEY, CDR2 SVGEGT. This CDR3 contains 15 residues. CDR3 DNA sequence: TGTGCCAGCAGCCAAACAACGGCGCGGGCAGTTGGCTACACCTTC. It is translated as CASSQTTARAVGYTF.